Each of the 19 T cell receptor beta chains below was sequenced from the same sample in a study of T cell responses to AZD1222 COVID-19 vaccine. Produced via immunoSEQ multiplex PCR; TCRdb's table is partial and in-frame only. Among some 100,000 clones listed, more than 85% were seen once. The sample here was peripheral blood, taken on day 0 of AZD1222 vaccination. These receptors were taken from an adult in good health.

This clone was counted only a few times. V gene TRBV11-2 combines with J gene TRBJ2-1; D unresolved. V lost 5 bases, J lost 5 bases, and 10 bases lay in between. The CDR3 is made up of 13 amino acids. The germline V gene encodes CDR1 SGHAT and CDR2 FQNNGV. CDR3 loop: CASSREAHNEQFF. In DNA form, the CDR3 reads TGTGCCAGCAGCCGCGAGGCTCACAATGAGCAGTTCTTC. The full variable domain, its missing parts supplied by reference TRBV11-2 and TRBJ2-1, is EAGVAQSPRYKIIEKRQSVAFWCNPISGHATLYWYQQILGQGPKLLIQFQNNGVVDDSQLPKDRFSAERLKGVDSTLKIQPAKLEDSAVYLCASSREAHNEQFFGPGTRLTVL.

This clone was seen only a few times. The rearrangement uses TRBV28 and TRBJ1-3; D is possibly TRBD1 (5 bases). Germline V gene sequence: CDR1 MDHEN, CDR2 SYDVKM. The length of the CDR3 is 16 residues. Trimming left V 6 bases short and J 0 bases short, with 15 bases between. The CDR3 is CASSPPTVSSGNTIYF. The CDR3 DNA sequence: TGTGCCAGCAGCCCACCGACAGTCTCCTCTGGAAACACCATATATTTT.

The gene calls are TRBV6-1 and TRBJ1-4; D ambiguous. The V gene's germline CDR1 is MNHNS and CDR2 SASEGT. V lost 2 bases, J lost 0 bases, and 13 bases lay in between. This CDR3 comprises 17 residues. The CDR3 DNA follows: TGTGCCAGCAGTGAAATGCCAGACGCTTCAACTAATGAAAAACTGTTTTTT. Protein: CASSEMPDASTNEKLFF.

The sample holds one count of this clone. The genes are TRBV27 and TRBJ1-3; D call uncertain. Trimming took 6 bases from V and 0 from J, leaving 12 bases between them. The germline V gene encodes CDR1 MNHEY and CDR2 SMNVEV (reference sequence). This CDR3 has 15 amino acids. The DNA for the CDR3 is TGTGCCAGCAGCACTTGGGGAAACTCTGGAAACACCATATATTTT. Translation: CASSTWGNSGNTIYF.

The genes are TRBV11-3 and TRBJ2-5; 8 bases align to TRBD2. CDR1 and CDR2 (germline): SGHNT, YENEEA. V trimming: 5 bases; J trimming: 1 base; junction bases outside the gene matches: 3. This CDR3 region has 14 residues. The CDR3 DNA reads TGTGCCAGCAGCAAGGGGACTAGCCAAGAGACCCAGTACTTC. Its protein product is CASSKGTSQETQYF. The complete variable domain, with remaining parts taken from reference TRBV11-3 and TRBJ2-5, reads EAGVVQSPRYKIIEKKQPVAFWCNPISGHNTLYWYLQNLGQGPELLIRYENEEAVDDSQLPKDRFSAERLKGVDSTLKIQPAELGDSAVYLCASSKGTSQETQYFGPGTRLLVL.

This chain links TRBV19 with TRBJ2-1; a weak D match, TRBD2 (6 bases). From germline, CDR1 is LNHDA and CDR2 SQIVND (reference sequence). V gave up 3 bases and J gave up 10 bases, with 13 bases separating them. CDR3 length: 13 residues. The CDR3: CASSMWTEGEQFF. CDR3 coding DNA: TGTGCCAGTAGTATGTGGACGGAGGGCGAGCAGTTCTTC.

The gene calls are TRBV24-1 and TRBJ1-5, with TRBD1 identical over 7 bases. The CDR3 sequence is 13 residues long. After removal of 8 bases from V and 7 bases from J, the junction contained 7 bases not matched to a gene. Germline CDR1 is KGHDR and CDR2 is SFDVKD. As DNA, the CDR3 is TGTGCCACCATGACAGGGATTGGACAGCCCCAGCATTTT. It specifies CATMTGIGQPQHF.

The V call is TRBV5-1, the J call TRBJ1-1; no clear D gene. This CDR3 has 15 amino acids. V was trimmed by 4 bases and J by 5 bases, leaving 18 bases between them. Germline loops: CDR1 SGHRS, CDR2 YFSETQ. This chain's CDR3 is CASSGGTSEGTEAFF. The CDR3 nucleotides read TGCGCCAGCAGCGGAGGCACGAGTGAGGGAACTGAAGCTTTCTTT.

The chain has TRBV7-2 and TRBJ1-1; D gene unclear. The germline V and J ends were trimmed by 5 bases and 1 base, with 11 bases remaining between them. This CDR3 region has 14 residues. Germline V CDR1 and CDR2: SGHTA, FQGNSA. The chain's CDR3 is CASSPANKNTEAFF. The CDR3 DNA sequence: TGTGCCAGCAGCCCGGCGAATAAGAACACTGAAGCTTTCTTT.

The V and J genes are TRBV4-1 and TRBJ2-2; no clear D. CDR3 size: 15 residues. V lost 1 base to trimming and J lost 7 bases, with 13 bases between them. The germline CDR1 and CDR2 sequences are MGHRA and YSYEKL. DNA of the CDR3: TGCGCCAGCAGCCAAGGGGTAAGAGGCGTCGGGGAGCTGTTTTTT. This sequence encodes CASSQGVRGVGELFF.

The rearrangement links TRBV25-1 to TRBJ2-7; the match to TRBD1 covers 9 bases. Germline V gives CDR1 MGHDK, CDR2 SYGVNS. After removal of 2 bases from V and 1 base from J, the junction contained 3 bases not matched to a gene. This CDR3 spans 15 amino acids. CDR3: CASSEAGTGSYEQYF. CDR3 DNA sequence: TGTGCCAGCAGTGAAGCCGGGACAGGGTCCTACGAGCAGTACTTC.

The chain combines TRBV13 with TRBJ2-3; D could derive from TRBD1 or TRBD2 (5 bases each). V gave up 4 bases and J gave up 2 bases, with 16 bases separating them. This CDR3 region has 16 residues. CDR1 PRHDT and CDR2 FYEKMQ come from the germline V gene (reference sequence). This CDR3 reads CASSSLSEGTTDTQYF. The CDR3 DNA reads TGTGCCAGCAGCTCCCTTAGTGAAGGGACCACAGATACGCAGTATTTT.

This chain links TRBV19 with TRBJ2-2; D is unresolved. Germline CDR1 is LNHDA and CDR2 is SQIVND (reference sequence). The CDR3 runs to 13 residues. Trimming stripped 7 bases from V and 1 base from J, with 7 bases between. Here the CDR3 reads CASTEQNTGELFF. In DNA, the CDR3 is TGTGCCAGTACCGAACAGAACACCGGGGAGCTGTTTTTT.

The CDR3 reads CASSLVLASGNTIYF. For the CDR3, the DNA is TGTGCCAGCAGCTTGGTACTGGCCTCTGGAAACACCATATATTTT. The genes are TRBV5-5 and TRBJ1-3; D gene unclear. Germline CDR1 is SGHKS and CDR2 is YYEKEE (reference sequence). The ends were cut back, 0 bases at V and 0 bases at J, with 7 bases in the middle. The CDR3 is made up of 15 amino acids.

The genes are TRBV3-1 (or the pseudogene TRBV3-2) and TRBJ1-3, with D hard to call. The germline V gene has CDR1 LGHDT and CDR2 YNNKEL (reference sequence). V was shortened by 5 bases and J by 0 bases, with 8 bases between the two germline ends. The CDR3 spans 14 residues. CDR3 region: CASSSSPSGNTIYF. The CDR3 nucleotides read TGTGCCAGCAGCTCCAGCCCCTCTGGAAACACCATATATTTT.

The CDR3 protein is CSVEWAGLLETQYF. Written as DNA, the CDR3 is TGCAGCGTTGAGTGGGCAGGGCTATTGGAGACCCAGTACTTC. The chain joins TRBV29-1 to TRBJ2-5, with D possibly matching TRBD1 (5 bases). The CDR3 runs 14 residues. CDR1 is SQVTM and CDR2 is ANQGSEA in the germline V gene. The V end lost 3 bases, the J end lost 5 bases, and 16 bases lay between the germline ends.

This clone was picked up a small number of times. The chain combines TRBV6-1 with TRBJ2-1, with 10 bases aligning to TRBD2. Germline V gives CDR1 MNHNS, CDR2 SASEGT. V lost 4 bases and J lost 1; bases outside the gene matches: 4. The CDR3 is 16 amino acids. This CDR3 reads CASSVTSGISYNEQFF. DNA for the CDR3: TGTGCCAGCAGTGTTACTAGCGGGATATCCTACAATGAGCAGTTCTTC.

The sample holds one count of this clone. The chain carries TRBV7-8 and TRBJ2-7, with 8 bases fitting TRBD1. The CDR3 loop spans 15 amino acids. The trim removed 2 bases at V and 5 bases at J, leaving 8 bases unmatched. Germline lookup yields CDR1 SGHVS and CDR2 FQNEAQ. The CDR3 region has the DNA TGTGCCAGCAGCTTAAGGACAGGGTGTATCGACGAGCAGTACTTC. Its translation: CASSLRTGCIDEQYF.

The CDR3 bases are TGTGCCAGCTCACCTCTGGGGACGTATAATTCACCCCTCCACTTT. Residues: CASSPLGTYNSPLHF. The rearrangement links TRBV18 to TRBJ1-6; tentatively, D is TRBD1 (5 bases). In germline, CDR1 is KGHSH, CDR2 LQKENI. The length of the CDR3 is 15 residues. V shed 3 bases and J shed 4 bases, with 10 bases lying between them.